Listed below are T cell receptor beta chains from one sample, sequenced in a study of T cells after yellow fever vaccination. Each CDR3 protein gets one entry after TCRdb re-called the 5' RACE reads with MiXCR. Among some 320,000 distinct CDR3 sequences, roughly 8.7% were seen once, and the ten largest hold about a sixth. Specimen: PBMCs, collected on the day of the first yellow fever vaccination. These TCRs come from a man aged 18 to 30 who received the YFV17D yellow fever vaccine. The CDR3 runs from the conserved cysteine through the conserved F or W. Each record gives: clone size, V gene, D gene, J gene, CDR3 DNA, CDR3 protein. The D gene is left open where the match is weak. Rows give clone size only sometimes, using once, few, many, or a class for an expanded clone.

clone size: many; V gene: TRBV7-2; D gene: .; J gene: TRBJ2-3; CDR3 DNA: TGTGCCAGCAGCTTATACGCAGATACGCAGTATTTT; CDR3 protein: CASSLYADTQYF
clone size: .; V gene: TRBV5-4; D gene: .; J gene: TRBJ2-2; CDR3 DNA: TGTGCCAGCAGCCCCCAGGGGTTGGTCACCGGGGAGCTGTTTTTT; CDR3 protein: CASSPQGLVTGELFF
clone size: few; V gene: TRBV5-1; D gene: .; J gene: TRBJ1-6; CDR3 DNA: TGCGCCAGCAGCTACGATCGTAATTCACCCCTCCACTTT; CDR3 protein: CASSYDRNSPLHF
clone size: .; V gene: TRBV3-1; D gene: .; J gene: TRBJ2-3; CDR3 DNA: TGTGCCAGCAGCCAAGAGGTTAGAGTCACAGATACGCAGTATTTT; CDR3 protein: CASSQEVRVTDTQYF
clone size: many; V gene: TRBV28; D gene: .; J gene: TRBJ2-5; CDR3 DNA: TGTGCCAGCAGTCCCTCGCCCGGGATTCAAGAGACCCAGTACTTC; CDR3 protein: CASSPSPGIQETQYF
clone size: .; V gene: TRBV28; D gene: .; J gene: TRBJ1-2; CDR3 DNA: TGTGCCAGCAACGAGGCGGCAGGCCCTAACTATGGCTACACCTTC; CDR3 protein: CASNEAAGPNYGYTF
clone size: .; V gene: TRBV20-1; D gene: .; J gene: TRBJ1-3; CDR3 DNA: TGCAGTGCTAGAGACCCAGGGAGATTTGGAAACACCATATATTTT; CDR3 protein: CSARDPGRFGNTIYF
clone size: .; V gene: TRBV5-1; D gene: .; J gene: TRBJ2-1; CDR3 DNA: TGCGCCAGCAGCTTGGACCCAACAGGGTTGCAGTTCTTC; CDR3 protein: CASSLDPTGLQFF
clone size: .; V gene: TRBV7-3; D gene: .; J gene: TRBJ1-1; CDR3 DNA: TGTGCCAGCAGCTTAACGAGGGACACTGAAGCTTTCTTT; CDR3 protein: CASSLTRDTEAFF
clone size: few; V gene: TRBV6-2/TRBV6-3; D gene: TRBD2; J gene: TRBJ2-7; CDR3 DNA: TGTGCCACCTCCTCTAGCGGGGAGCAGTACTTC; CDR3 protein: CATSSSGEQYF
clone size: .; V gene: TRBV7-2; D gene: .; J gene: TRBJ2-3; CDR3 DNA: TGTGCCAGCAGCTTACGGGTTACAAATACGCAGTATTTT; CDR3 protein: CASSLRVTNTQYF
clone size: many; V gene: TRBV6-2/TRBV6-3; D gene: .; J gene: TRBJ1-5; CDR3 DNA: TGTGCCAGCGTCGAAGGGGGATATAGCAATCAGCCCCAGCATTTT; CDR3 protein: CASVEGGYSNQPQHF
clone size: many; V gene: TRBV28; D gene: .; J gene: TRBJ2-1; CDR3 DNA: TGTGCCCCCGCGCGGGTGCCTGGCCCCTACAATGAGCAGTTCTTC; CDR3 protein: CAPARVPGPYNEQFF